The sequence of this T cell receptor (beta chain) was determined in a study of Graves' ophthalmopathy and Graves' hyperthyroidism. About 10 ml of fresh blood yielded the PBMCs by density gradient. The TCR beta CDR3 regions underwent amplification from RNA transcripts. First-round RT-PCR used HTBI primers; second-round multiplex PCR followed. TCRdb passed the multiplex PCR reads through MiXCR, listing each CDR3 protein once. The sample consists of under 350,000 distinct CDR3 sequences, under 20% of them appearing once. Study-level findings and limits: The model achieved 70.59% sensitivity and roughly 72% specificity for ophthalmopathy progression. Using 13 signatures, a model distinguished ophthalmopathy from stable hyperthyroidism, reaching about 89% sensitivity and 65% to 84% specificity. Thyroid clonotypes that were expanded above 0.001 frequency mostly also appeared in blood.

This clonotype has just a few counts. The target antigen is unknown. The origin of this receptor is an adult man with Graves' ophthalmopathy. The specimen sequenced was peripheral blood.

CDR3 sequence (DNA): TGTGCCAGCACCCGAGGCGGGGGGCGAGAGACCCAGTACTTC. Protein product: CASTRGGGRETQYF. The rearrangement links TRBV12-3 or TRBV12-4 to TRBJ2-5; 8 bases map to TRBD2. This CDR3 has 14 amino acids. Trimming at V came to 7 bases and at J to 4 bases, leaving 8 bases not matched to a gene.